The 21 T cell receptor beta chains reported below all come from one sample, sequenced in a study of T cell changes during pregnancy in multiple sclerosis. Generated by immunoSEQ multiplex PCR, the TCRdb table keeps only in-frame clones and is missing some. The sample has under 70,000 clones; approximately 90% are singletons. This sample comprised CD4+ T cells from peripheral blood mononuclear cells, obtained after pregnancy. These receptors originate from a female donor with multiple sclerosis, enrolled in a pregnancy study.

The chain uses TRBV27 and TRBJ1-1; 7 bases fit TRBD1. The CDR3 sequence is 15 residues long. Looked up from germline, CDR1 is MNHEY and CDR2 is SMNVEV (reference sequence). V trimming: 0 bases; J trimming: 3 bases; junction bases outside the gene matches: 4. For the CDR3, the DNA is TGTGCCAGCAGTTTATCGACCACAGGGGACACTGAAGCTTTCTTT. Translation gives CASSLSTTGDTEAFF.

J is TRBJ1-5 and V is TRBV2; a possible D gene is TRBD1 (5 bases). The CDR3 is made up of 13 amino acids. V lost 6 bases and J lost 7, with 13 bases in between. The germline CDR1 and CDR2 sequences are SNHLY and FYNNEI. For the CDR3, the DNA is TGTGCCAGCAGAGAGGACGGGGGGCAGCCCCAGCATTTT. This gives the protein CASREDGGQPQHF.

This chain links TRBV29-1 with TRBJ2-7; 7 bases fit TRBD1. Germline V gives CDR1 SQVTM, CDR2 ANQGSEA. Trimming took 3 bases from V and 1 from J; bases not matched to a gene: 3. CDR3 length: 13 amino acids. The chain's CDR3 is CSVDRQGSYEQYF. CDR3 bases: TGCAGCGTTGACCGACAGGGATCCTACGAGCAGTACTTC.

CDR3 sequence reads: CASSQLGDYEQYF. In nucleotides, the CDR3 is TGTGCCAGCAGCCAACTCGGGGACTACGAGCAGTACTTC. The V and J genes are TRBV21-1 and TRBJ2-7; the table names TRBD2, a call not compared with the DNA. TRBV21-1 is flagged as a pseudogene. This CDR3 is built from 13 residues.

The V gene is TRBV5-1, the J gene TRBJ2-6; 8 nucleotides agree with TRBD2. Germline CDR1 reads SGHRS; CDR2 reads YFSETQ. The CDR3 covers 19 residues. J lost 0 bases, V lost 1 base, and 9 bases had no gene match. The CDR3, as DNA: TGCGCCAGCAGCTTGCCCCGGGGGGGGGACCGCTCTGGGGCCAACGTCCTGACTTTC. This codes for CASSLPRGGDRSGANVLTF.

V gene TRBV6-1 combines with J gene TRBJ2-3; 8 bases fit TRBD2. Germline V gene lookup returns CDR1 MNHNS and CDR2 SASEGT. This CDR3 is 14 amino acids long. After removal of 9 bases from V and 0 bases from J, the junction contained 5 bases not matched to a gene. DNA for the CDR3: TGTGCCAGTTCCGGGGGGGCTAGCACAGATACGCAGTATTTT. This sequence encodes CASSGGASTDTQYF.

The chain employs TRBV6-5 and TRBJ1-2; D not resolved. This CDR3 contains 14 residues. Trimming stripped 2 bases from V and 5 bases from J, with 12 bases between. From germline, CDR1 is MNHEY and CDR2 SVGAGI. The CDR3 here is CASSYGRGSYGYTF. CDR3 bases: TGTGCCAGCAGTTACGGGCGGGGATCATATGGCTACACCTTC.

The table lists this clone with a count of one. The chain has TRBV7-2 and TRBJ2-1; tentative D call: TRBD2 (5 bases). Germline CDR1 and CDR2: SGHTA and FQGNSA. The CDR3 consists of 15 residues. The V end lost 8 bases, the J end lost 7 bases, and 21 bases lay between the germline ends. The CDR3: CASLYSVTIGNEQFF. The CDR3 bases are TGTGCCAGCCTTTATAGCGTCACCATTGGAAATGAGCAGTTCTTC.

V and J are TRBV7-2 and TRBJ1-1, with D uncertain. V was clipped by 5 bases and J by 10 bases, with 14 bases between them. Germline lookup yields CDR1 SGHTA and CDR2 FQGNSA. The CDR3 length is 12 residues. CDR3 DNA sequence: TGTGCCAGCAGCCTAAGATACAGTGCAGCTTTCTTT. Protein sequence: CASSLRYSAAFF.

The gene calls are TRBV6-1 and TRBJ1-5, with TRBD1 identical over 7 bases. V was pared by 6 bases and J by 4 bases, with 9 bases of the junction left unmatched. Per the germline V gene, CDR1 is MNHNS and CDR2 is SASEGT. The CDR3 is made up of 15 amino acids. CDR3 nucleotides: TGTGCCAGCAGGGGGGGACAGATGAGGAATCAGCCCCAGCATTTT. Translating gives CASRGGQMRNQPQHF.

The genes are TRBV4-3 and TRBJ1-1, with D perhaps TRBD1 (6 bases). The germline V gene has CDR1 LGHNA and CDR2 YSLEER. CDR3 length: 17 residues. V shed 4 bases and J shed 4 bases, with 22 bases lying between them. CDR3 bases: TGCGCCAGCAGCCTCGCGGGGGGCCCGATGCTCCGCACTGAAGCTTTCTTT. Encoded protein: CASSLAGGPMLRTEAFF.

The gene calls are TRBV27 and TRBJ2-1; 10 bases line up with TRBD2. This CDR3 is 15 amino acids long. The germline CDR1 and CDR2 sequences are MNHEY and SMNVEV (reference sequence). V trimming: 5 bases; J trimming: 0 bases; junction bases outside the gene matches: 1. The CDR3 spells CASSPSGGSYNEQFF. Here the CDR3 DNA reads TGTGCCAGCAGTCCTAGCGGGGGCTCCTACAATGAGCAGTTCTTC.

This rearrangement joins TRBV19 to TRBJ1-1, with D unresolved. CDR1 is LNHDA, CDR2 SQIVND, per germline (reference sequence). The CDR3 length is 12 residues. Trimming took off 5 bases at V and 0 bases at J, with 4 bases between the two ends. The CDR3 DNA reads as TGTGCCAGTAGTCCAATGAACACTGAAGCTTTCTTT. It specifies CASSPMNTEAFF.

The chain couples TRBV6-5 to TRBJ1-1; TRBD1 matches at 9 bases. The V segment lost 6 bases and the J segment 7 bases; nucleotides outside the gene matches: 6. This CDR3 contains 13 residues. CDR1 and CDR2 (germline): MNHEY, SVGAGI. CDR3 protein: CASRNRGQREAFF. The CDR3 nucleotides read TGTGCCAGCAGGAACAGGGGGCAGCGTGAAGCTTTCTTT.

The CDR3 loop reads CASSTGTGGGGANVLTF. DNA for the CDR3: TGTGCCAGTTCAACTGGGACAGGGGGGGGAGGGGCCAACGTCCTGACTTTC. The chain employs TRBV19 and TRBJ2-6; 11 bases are a match to TRBD1. The germline gives CDR1 LNHDA, CDR2 SQIVND (reference sequence). There are 17 residues in the CDR3. V lost 8 bases and J lost 4; bases outside the gene matches: 10.

This clone has a handful of counts. This chain connects TRBV30 to TRBJ1-5; TRBD1 aligns across 7 bases. The V gene's germline CDR1 is GTSNPN and CDR2 SVGIG (reference sequence). The CDR3 is 13 residues long. With V trimmed by 3 bases and J by 5 bases, 4 bases remained unmatched. The CDR3: CAWRADRDQPQHF. The CDR3 nucleotides are TGTGCCTGGAGGGCAGACAGGGATCAGCCCCAGCATTTT.

The chain carries TRBV5-4 and TRBJ1-4; 7 bases are shared with TRBD1. This CDR3 is 17 amino acids long. Per the germline V gene, CDR1 is SGHNT and CDR2 is YYREEE (reference sequence). With 2 bases clipped from V and 8 bases from J, the junction kept 15 bases outside the gene matches. This CDR3 is CASSLQPIGGGREKLFF. The CDR3 bases are TGTGCCAGCAGCTTACAGCCCATAGGGGGCGGTAGGGAAAAACTGTTTTTT.

The chain combines TRBV19 with TRBJ1-2; D may be TRBD1 (5 bases). CDR1 is LNHDA, CDR2 SQIVND, per germline (reference sequence). The CDR3 is 17 residues long. V was cut by 0 bases and J by 6 bases, with 20 bases left in between. The CDR3 region has the DNA TGTGCCAGTAGTATAGATACAATCTCAGGGCGACTGGATGGCTACACCTTC. This translates into CASSIDTISGRLDGYTF.

This clone was picked up one time. The chain carries TRBV4-2 and TRBJ1-5; 7 positions agree with TRBD1. The CDR3 sequence is 15 residues long. Losses at the gene ends were 0 bases for V and 4 bases for J; bases not matched to a gene: 3. Per germline, CDR1 LGHNA and CDR2 YNFKEQ. The CDR3 reads CASSQDTGANQPQHF. CDR3 sequence (DNA): TGTGCCAGCAGCCAAGATACAGGGGCAAATCAGCCCCAGCATTTT.

V is TRBV6-6 and J is TRBJ2-7, with D perhaps matching TRBD2 (6 bases). This CDR3 comprises 14 residues. Germline CDR1 MNHNY, CDR2 SVGAGI (reference sequence). Trimming shortened V by 5 bases and J by 2 bases, and 13 bases separated the two germline ends. The CDR3 coding sequence is TGTGCCAGCAGTCTCGGACTACCCGCCTACGAGCAGTACTTC. It codes for CASSLGLPAYEQYF.

The chain is built from TRBV7-3 and TRBJ2-5; TRBD1 matches 9 bases. CDR3 length equals 15 residues. Trimming at V came to 5 bases and at J to 1 base, leaving 5 bases not matched to a gene. The germline gives CDR1 SGHTA, CDR2 FQGTGA. CDR3 sequence reads: CASSRQTGGQETQYF. Here the CDR3 DNA reads TGTGCCAGCAGCCGTCAGACAGGGGGCCAAGAGACCCAGTACTTC.